The present T cell receptor beta chain was sequenced within a study of CD8+ T cells in alopecia areata. The study, taken as a whole, reports: Persistence during tofacitinib was seen for many expanded lesional clones in scalp and blood. Patients shared TCRs less clearly than mice did, possibly for HLA-related reasons.

In each case, RNA was isolated and then reverse transcribed into cDNA as the sequencing template. Only in-frame clones appear in the TCRdb table, and some are missing; sequencing was by immunoSEQ multiplex PCR. This sample yields about 140,000 clones, of which roughly 86% are seen a single time; about 12% belongs to the top ten. V dropped 4 bases and J dropped 1; count of bases not matched to a gene: 10. The CDR3 covers 17 residues. Germline V gene data show CDR1 as MNHEY and CDR2 as SMNVEV (reference sequence). Treatment indicated: oral pan-JAK inhibitor, 5-10 mg twice daily. A word on this clone: Its antigen is not known.

The source of this sequence is a human donor with alopecia areata. V and J are TRBV27 and TRBJ1-1; 9 positions agree with TRBD1. Here the sequenced sample was CD8+ T cells sorted from blood, taken at week 4, from a patient treated with tofacitinib. For the CDR3, the DNA is TGTGCCAGCAGTTCAGGACAGGGGCTGTTCGGGAACACTGAAGCTTTCTTT. It translates to CASSSGQGLFGNTEAFF.